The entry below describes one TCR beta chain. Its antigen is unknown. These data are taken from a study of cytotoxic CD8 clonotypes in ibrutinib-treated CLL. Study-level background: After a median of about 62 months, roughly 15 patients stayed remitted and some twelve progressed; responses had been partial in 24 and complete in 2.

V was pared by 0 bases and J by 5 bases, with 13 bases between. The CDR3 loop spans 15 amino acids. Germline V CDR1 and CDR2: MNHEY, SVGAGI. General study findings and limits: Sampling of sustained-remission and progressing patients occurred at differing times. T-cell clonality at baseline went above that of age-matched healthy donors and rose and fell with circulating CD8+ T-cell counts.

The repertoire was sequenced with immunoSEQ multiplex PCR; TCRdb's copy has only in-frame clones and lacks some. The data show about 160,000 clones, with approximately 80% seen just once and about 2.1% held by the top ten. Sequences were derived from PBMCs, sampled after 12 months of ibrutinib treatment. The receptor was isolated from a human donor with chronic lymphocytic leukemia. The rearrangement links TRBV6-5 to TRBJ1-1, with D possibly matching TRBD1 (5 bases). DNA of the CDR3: TGTGCCAGCAGTTACTCACGGGGCCGGAATACTGAAGCTTTCTTT. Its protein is CASSYSRGRNTEAFF.